This T cell receptor beta chain originates from a study of OX40 agonist ivuxolimab in advanced cancers. Collection of blood occurred at baseline, at cycle 4 day 1, and at cycle 7 day 1. The table lists this clone with a count of one. The antigen is undetermined. The data were produced by immunoSEQ multiplex PCR, yet TCRdb's version contains in-frame clones alone and is incomplete. Among around 65,000 clones, around 91% were seen once, and the ten largest hold over 15%. Study results and caveats: CD4+ and CD8+ blood T cells expanded clonally by week 6 at 0.1 to 3.0 mg/kg.

Germline V gene sequence: CDR1 MGHRA, CDR2 YSYEKL. Trimming shortened V by 3 bases and J by 3 bases, and 7 bases separated the two germline ends. The length of the CDR3 is 13 residues. Here the sequenced sample was CD4+ or CD8+ T cells sorted from blood, taken in a trial of the OX40 agonist ivuxolimab. V usage is TRBV4-1 and J usage is TRBJ2-3, with unresolved D. This sequence originates from an adult with an advanced solid tumor such as melanoma, head and neck, liver or kidney cancer. The CDR3 spells CASSHRVTDTQYF. The CDR3 DNA is TGCGCCAGCAGCCATAGGGTAACAGATACGCAGTATTTT.